This TCR beta chain was obtained from a study of blood T cell repertoires in COVID-19. Overall study: Spain, Italy and the United States supplied samples that represented acute and convalescent COVID-19. T cells, B-cell-depleted T cells, or PBMCs supplied cDNA or gDNA.

Original processing methods: For nucleated cells, counts were estimated from reference gene primer amplification. Assay: immunoSEQ multiplex PCR; the TCRdb copy retains only in-frame clones and omits some. V, J and clone size are taken as reported in that table, and D and trimming were inferred from the DNA itself. The table lists around 100,000 clones, just under 80% of them singletons. From germline, CDR1 is KGHDR and CDR2 SFDVKD. The CDR3 extends over 20 amino acids. In the case of this clone: Germline and junction disagree at one end, which may indicate a read error.

The rearrangement links TRBV24-1 to TRBJ2-1; weak D call: TRBD2 (5 bases). The clonotype comes from a man aged 65 to 85 with active or convalescent COVID-19. Material: peripheral blood. DNA of the CDR3: TGTGCCATCAGTGATTTGCCCTCCGGACTGGGGTCGAGCTCCTACAATGAGCAGTTCTTC. This codes for CAISDLPSGLGSSSYNEQFF.